This T cell receptor (beta chain) is drawn from a study of OX40 agonist ivuxolimab in advanced cancers. The wider study: One patient with hepatocellular carcinoma and two with cutaneous melanoma, three in all, had partial responses. Study findings and constraints: There were, on average, more expanded clones in CD8+ T cells than in CD4+. Low levels of normalized T-cell clonal expansion also appeared in some nonresponders.

CDR3 length: 13 amino acids. Trimming removed 3 bases at V and 2 bases at J, with 7 bases between. CDR1 is MNHEY, CDR2 SMNVEV, per germline (reference sequence). As to this clone: What it binds is unknown.

Measured with immunoSEQ multiplex PCR; TCRdb has only the in-frame clones, and not every one. The sample includes fewer than 20,000 clones, around four fifths of them seen just once. The sequences come from CD4+ or CD8+ T cells sorted from blood, collected in a trial of the OX40 agonist ivuxolimab. The chain uses TRBV27 and TRBJ1-1, with D possibly being TRBD1 (5 bases). The TCR was taken from an adult with an advanced solid tumor such as melanoma, head and neck, liver or kidney cancer. CDR3 DNA sequence: TGTGCCAGCAGTTTCGGGGGAAACACTGAAGCTTTCTTT. This gives the protein CASSFGGNTEAFF.